The following is a TCR beta chain sequence with its context. Its antigen remains unidentified. The record originates from a study of cytomegalovirus exposure and HLA in healthy donors. Study as a whole: Within an early data release were tens of millions of unique TCRs drawn from HLA-typed donors. In terms of ancestry, the Caucasian-associated cluster contained more than 65% of the roughly 400 genotyped donors. The study's findings and limits: Some TCR beta chains (about 170 of them) were listed as cytomegalovirus-associated.

The study ran its PCR with 60 Vbeta and 13 Jbeta primers. The protocol was immunoSEQ multiplex PCR, while the TCRdb copy is restricted to in-frame clones and leaves out a portion. The repertoire holds some 130,000 clones, with around four fifths as singletons. Germline CDR1 reads SGHRS; CDR2 reads YFSETQ. V shed 5 bases, J shed 6 bases, and the junction held 8 bases outside the gene matches. The CDR3 length is 14 residues. Sequencing input: PBMCs. This clonotype was sampled from a female donor in good health and CMV-seronegative. V usage is TRBV5-1 and J usage is TRBJ2-1, with 7 bases aligning to TRBD1. CDR3 sequence reads: CASRGQADGNEQFF. CDR3 sequence (DNA): TGCGCCAGCAGAGGACAGGCAGACGGCAATGAGCAGTTCTTC.